A selection of T cell receptor beta chains follows, all from one sample in a study of blood T cell repertoires in COVID-19. Using immunoSEQ multiplex PCR, the repertoire was profiled, and TCRdb retains in-frame clones only, with some absent. The sample has tens of thousands of clones, approximately 90% seen once. The sample taken for sequencing was peripheral blood. These receptors came from a man aged 50-59 years with active COVID-19. Both conserved end residues are part of each CDR3. The D gene is left open where the match is weak. For some rows the clone size is stated as once, few or many, or as a class when expanded; others skip it.

CDR3 | DNA | J | D | V | size
CASRKTGTGNNEQFF | TGTGCCAGCAGAAAAACCGGGACAGGAAACAATGAGCAGTTCTTC | TRBJ2-1 | TRBD1 | TRBV6-6 | NA
CSVRVQSDSYNEQFF | TGCAGCGTTCGGGTGCAGTCTGACTCCTACAATGAGCAGTTCTTC | TRBJ2-1 | NA | TRBV29-1 | NA
CASRPSEGGGVYSTDTQYF | TGTGCAAGTCGCCCCTCCGAGGGCGGGGGGGTATATAGCACAGATACGCAGTATTTT | TRBJ2-3 | NA | TRBV12-2 | NA
CASRRGGFTEAFF | TGTGCCAGCAGACGAGGGGGCTTCACTGAAGCTTTCTTT | TRBJ1-1 | TRBD1 | TRBV6-5 | once
CASSLGAGSSYNEQFF | TGCGCCAGCAGCTTGGGCGCGGGGAGCTCCTACAATGAGCAGTTCTTC | TRBJ2-1 | NA | TRBV5-1 | NA
CASGLVRLDTQYF | TGTGCTAGTGGTTTGGTACGACTAGATACGCAGTATTTT | TRBJ2-3 | NA | TRBV12-5 | NA
CASSTRGLRDTQYF | TGTGCCAGCAGCACTCGCGGCCTGAGAGATACGCAGTATTTT | TRBJ2-3 | NA | TRBV7-8 | NA
CASSTLAGGGYEQYF | TGTGCCAGCAGCACACTAGCGGGGGGTGGATACGAGCAGTACTTC | TRBJ2-7 | TRBD2 | TRBV7-8 | NA
CASRTGGNTEAFF | TGCGCCAGCAGGACGGGGGGCAACACTGAAGCTTTCTTT | TRBJ1-1 | NA | TRBV5-1 | NA
CASSGTPYNEQFF | TGTGCCAGCTCAGGGACTCCTTACAATGAGCAGTTCTTC | TRBJ2-1 | NA | TRBV18 | NA
CASSMRGSPLHF | TGTGCCAGCAGTATGAGGGGGTCCCCCCTCCACTTT | TRBJ1-6 | NA | TRBV12-3/TRBV12-4 | NA
CASSFGSRGDTQYF | TGTGCCAGCAGCTTCGGGAGTCGAGGAGATACGCAGTATTTT | TRBJ2-3 | NA | TRBV7-3 | NA
CVSSTDSNYGYTF | TGTGTCAGCAGTACAGATTCTAACTATGGCTACACCTTC | TRBJ1-2 | NA | TRBV2 | NA
CASSILADNEKLFF | TGTGCCAGTAGTATCCTGGCAGATAATGAAAAACTGTTTTTT | TRBJ1-4 | NA | TRBV19 | NA
CASRSGFQPQHF | TGTGCCAGCAGGTCAGGATTCCAGCCCCAGCATTTT | TRBJ1-5 | NA | TRBV6-5 | NA
CASSSPAGVDTEAFF | TGTGCCAGCAGTTCCCCGGCGGGAGTCGACACTGAAGCTTTCTTT | TRBJ1-1 | NA | TRBV6-5 | once
CASSFRGSNEQFF | TGTGCCAGCAGCTTTCGGGGGTCCAATGAGCAGTTCTTC | TRBJ2-1 | NA | TRBV5-4 | NA
CASRMRGEADTQYF | TGTGCCAGTAGAATGCGGGGGGAGGCAGATACGCAGTATTTT | TRBJ2-3 | TRBD2 | TRBV19 | once
CASSVESRVHEQYF | TGTGCCAGCAGCGTAGAAAGCCGGGTACACGAGCAGTACTTC | TRBJ2-7 | NA | TRBV9 | NA
CASRLQAVDEKLFF | TGTGCCAGCAGGCTACAGGCGGTCGATGAAAAACTGTTTTTT | TRBJ1-4 | NA | TRBV6-5 | NA
CASSLRLAGVNEQYF | TGCGCCAGCAGCTTGCGGCTAGCGGGAGTCAACGAGCAGTACTTC | TRBJ2-7 | TRBD2 | TRBV5-1 | NA
CASSDTVAGGPHEQYF | TGTGCCAGCAGCGACACCGTAGCGGGGGGGCCTCACGAGCAGTACTTC | TRBJ2-7 | TRBD2 | TRBV5-4 | NA
CASSTQGATNEKLFF | TGCGCCAGCAGCACACAGGGTGCAACTAATGAAAAACTGTTTTTT | TRBJ1-4 | NA | TRBV5-1 | NA
CASSLAGRGYNEQFF | TGTGCCAGCAGCTTAGCCGGGCGGGGATACAATGAGCAGTTCTTC | TRBJ2-1 | NA | TRBV7-9 | once
CASSQSPGLGRNYEQYF | TGTGCCAGCAGCCAGTCTCCAGGACTAGGAAGGAACTACGAGCAGTACTTC | TRBJ2-7 | TRBD2 | TRBV14 | NA
CASSLGGTSGGGTDTQYF | TGTGCCAGCAGCTTAGGGGGGACTAGCGGGGGCGGCACAGATACGCAGTATTTT | TRBJ2-3 | TRBD2 | TRBV13 | NA
CASSETGLNYGYTF | TGTGCCAGCAGTGAAACAGGACTAAACTATGGCTACACCTTC | TRBJ1-2 | NA | TRBV2 | NA
CASSLPSGGPDGYTF | TGCGCCAGCAGCTTGCCCTCGGGAGGTCCTGATGGCTACACCTTC | TRBJ1-2 | NA | TRBV5-1 | NA
CASSVGAQSYGYTF | TGTGCCAGCAGCGTGGGGGCGCAGAGCTATGGCTACACCTTC | TRBJ1-2 | NA | TRBV9 | NA
CASSWDRGLQYF | TGTGCCAGCAGCTGGGACAGGGGTCTACAGTACTTC | TRBJ2-7 | TRBD1 | TRBV5-6 | once
CASSPFASASGRAADTQYF | TGTGCCAGCTCACCATTTGCATCGGCTAGCGGGAGGGCCGCAGATACGCAGTATTTT | TRBJ2-3 | TRBD2 | TRBV18 | NA
CSASRNRAYEQYF | TGCAGTGCTAGTAGGAACAGGGCCTACGAGCAGTACTTC | TRBJ2-7 | NA | TRBV20-1 | NA
CAWSGPERETQYF | TGTGCCTGGAGTGGACCAGAGAGGGAGACCCAGTACTTC | TRBJ2-5 | NA | TRBV30 | NA
CASSQSLSTSGSTIYF | NA | TRBJ1-3 | NA | TRBV3-1/TRBV3-2 | NA
CASSLYGYGYTF | TGCGCCAGCAGCTTGTACGGGTATGGCTACACCTTC | TRBJ1-2 | NA | TRBV5-1 | NA
CASSLLREEQFF | TGTGCCAGCAGTTTACTGAGGGAGGAGCAGTTCTTC | TRBJ2-1 | NA | TRBV12-3/TRBV12-4 | once
CASSMLAGGAGYTF | TGTGCCAGTAGTATGTTGGCAGGGGGCGCCGGCTACACCTTC | TRBJ1-2 | TRBD1 | TRBV19 | few
CASSSQDRIFYEQYF | TGTGCCAGCAGCTCCCAGGACAGGATTTTCTACGAGCAGTACTTC | TRBJ2-7 | TRBD1 | TRBV7-8 | NA